Listed here are 5 T cell receptor beta chains from one sample, sequenced in a study of T cell repertoires in cytomegalovirus infection. For these receptors, no antigen is known. TCRdb itself ran the reads through MiXCR, one entry per CDR3 protein. The sample carries some 700,000 distinct CDR3 sequences, around a third recorded once. Source: cultured PBMCs, taken from culture after CMV antigen stimulation. These receptors were taken from a human donor in good health (CMV status not recorded). Some clones in this sample may be carry-over from other donors' samples.

The chain links TRBV7-2 to TRBJ2-1; D is possibly TRBD2 (7 bases). This CDR3 has 15 amino acids. The germline V and J ends were trimmed by 5 bases and 2 bases, with 13 bases remaining between them. Germline values: CDR1 SGHTA, CDR2 FQGNSA. The CDR3 DNA reads TGTGCCAGCAGCGCCCCGGGGGGCCCCTACAATGAGCAGTTCTTC. It specifies CASSAPGGPYNEQFF.

The chain recombines TRBV12-3 or TRBV12-4 with TRBJ1-5, with D possibly being TRBD1 (5 bases). This CDR3 contains 14 residues. V was pared by 5 bases and J by 1 base, with 9 bases between. CDR3 sequence: CASSGGGSNQPQHF. CDR3 DNA sequence: TGTGCCAGCAGTGGGGGAGGAAGCAATCAGCCCCAGCATTTT.

The chain links TRBV6-2 or TRBV6-3 to TRBJ2-7; 13 bases match TRBD2. V gave up 5 bases and J gave up 1 base; unmatched junction bases: 5. Germline CDR1 MNHEY, CDR2 SVGEGT. The CDR3 loop spans 16 amino acids. The CDR3 DNA follows: TGTGCCAGCAGTCTGGGGGGACTAGCGGGATCCTACGAGCAGTACTTC. This codes for CASSLGGLAGSYEQYF.

The chain employs TRBV27 and TRBJ2-4, with a weak D call TRBD1 (5 bases). The CDR3 has 13 residues. V dropped 7 bases and J dropped 3 bases, with 10 bases sitting between them. Germline V gives CDR1 MNHEY, CDR2 SMNVEV (reference sequence). Written as DNA, the CDR3 is TGTGCCAGCATCGAGACAGACAAAAACATTCAGTACTTC. This sequence encodes CASIETDKNIQYF.

This clonotype was counted between two and nine times. The V and J genes are TRBV27 and TRBJ2-5; a possible D gene is TRBD2 (5 bases). Deletions cut 2 bases from V and 5 bases from J, with 15 bases between. The CDR3 spans 15 residues. Looked up from germline, CDR1 is MNHEY and CDR2 is SMNVEV (reference sequence). CDR3 sequence (DNA): TGTGCCAGCAGTTTAGAGGGTTCTTTGTTGGAGACCCAGTACTTC. Its translation is CASSLEGSLLETQYF.